These 30 T cell receptor beta chains share one sample of origin, sequenced in a study of cytomegalovirus exposure and HLA in healthy donors. PCR amplification relied on 60 Vbeta primers (plus 13 Jbeta primers). Data came from immunoSEQ multiplex PCR; TCRdb stores just in-frame clones and leaves some out. This repertoire shows about 170,000 clones, roughly 81% found once; its top ten account for around 2.6%. Sequencing was performed on PBMCs. The receptor source for this set is a man younger than 45 in good health and CMV-seropositive.

The V gene is TRBV6-5, the J gene TRBJ1-1; D unclear. CDR3 size: 14 residues. Per germline, CDR1 MNHEY and CDR2 SVGAGI. Trimming left V 0 bases short and J 4 bases short, with 9 bases between. CDR3 nucleotide sequence: TGTGCCAGCAGTTACTCGACTCTGGGCACTGAAGCTTTCTTT. Translating gives CASSYSTLGTEAFF.

The chain links TRBV27 to TRBJ2-7; maybe TRBD2 (6 bases). The CDR3 is 13 amino acids. Trimming took off 4 bases at V and 2 bases at J, with 9 bases between the two ends. The germline CDR1 and CDR2 sequences are MNHEY and SMNVEV (reference sequence). For the CDR3, the DNA is TGTGCCAGCAGTTGGAGGGCCCCCTACGAGCAGTACTTC. Protein sequence: CASSWRAPYEQYF.

The chain employs TRBV4-1 and TRBJ2-3; 9 nucleotides line up with TRBD2. J gave up 3 bases and V 1 base, and 8 bases lay outside the gene matches. The CDR3 totals 17 residues. Germline loops: CDR1 MGHRA, CDR2 YSYEKL. Written as DNA, the CDR3 is TGCGCCAGCAGCCAAGTCCCTCGTAGCGGGAGTACAGATACGCAGTATTTT. This gives the protein CASSQVPRSGSTDTQYF.

V usage is TRBV5-8 and J usage is TRBJ2-5, with a possible D match to TRBD2 (6 bases). This CDR3 comprises 15 residues. The ends were cut back, 2 bases at V and 2 bases at J, with 13 bases in the middle. From germline, CDR1 is SGHTS and CDR2 YDEGEE. DNA of the CDR3: TGTGCCAGCAGCTTACGGGAGTTTATACAAGAGACCCAGTACTTC. It codes for CASSLREFIQETQYF.

V and J are TRBV6-4 and TRBJ2-1, with 8 bases lining up with TRBD2. CDR1 is MRHNA and CDR2 is SNTAGT in the germline V gene. The CDR3 is made up of 20 amino acids. V dropped 7 bases and J dropped 7; count of bases not matched to a gene: 27. The CDR3 reads CASISGWINTREAGGNEQFF. DNA for the CDR3: TGTGCCAGCATTTCGGGGTGGATTAACACGCGGGAGGCCGGGGGGAATGAGCAGTTCTTC.

The CDR3 loop reads CASSSYRDYEQYF. CDR3 coding DNA: TGTGCCAGCAGTTCCTACAGGGATTACGAGCAGTACTTC. V is TRBV28 and J is TRBJ2-7; maybe TRBD1 (6 bases). Germline V gene sequence: CDR1 MDHEN, CDR2 SYDVKM. The CDR3 length is 13 residues. Trimming removed 4 bases from V and 4 bases from J, with 11 bases in between.

The chain is built from TRBV7-3 and TRBJ2-1; 7 bases match TRBD2. This CDR3 region has 14 residues. Germline V gene sequence: CDR1 SGHTA, CDR2 FQGTGA. Losses at the gene ends were 6 bases for V and 7 bases for J; bases not matched to a gene: 9. Here the CDR3 DNA reads TGTGCCAGCAGTATCGGACTAGTTGGAAATGAGCAGTTCTTC. Residues: CASSIGLVGNEQFF.

CDR3 nucleotides: TGTGCCAGCAGCTTACAGCCTAGCGGGGCCTTTGACGAGCAGTACTTC. This codes for CASSLQPSGAFDEQYF. V and J are TRBV7-2 and TRBJ2-7; 9 positions agree with TRBD2. The germline CDR1 and CDR2 sequences are SGHTA and FQGNSA. The V gene end was trimmed by 2 bases and the J gene end by 5 bases; junction bases not matched to a gene: 10. The CDR3 is 16 amino acids.

The chain has TRBV11-3 and TRBJ2-7; 9 nucleotides match TRBD1. The germline gives CDR1 SGHNT, CDR2 YENEEA. V dropped 6 bases and J dropped 7; count of bases not matched to a gene: 10. The CDR3 runs to 14 residues. CDR3 sequence reads: CASSLNRGRNEQYV. CDR3 coding DNA: TGTGCCAGCAGTCTCAACAGGGGGCGAAATGAGCAGTACGTC.

This chain links TRBV6-5 with TRBJ1-2; D unresolved. Germline lookup yields CDR1 MNHEY and CDR2 SVGAGI. The CDR3 has 13 amino acids. The ends were cut back, 5 bases at V and 5 bases at J, with 12 bases in the middle. Here the CDR3 reads CASSTGGRYGYTF. CDR3 in DNA: TGTGCCAGCAGTACGGGCGGGAGGTATGGCTACACCTTC.

This rearrangement joins TRBV18 to TRBJ1-1; tentative D call: TRBD1 (5 bases). Looked up from germline, CDR1 is KGHSH and CDR2 is LQKENI. The CDR3 is made up of 16 amino acids. Trimming removed 1 base from V and 5 bases from J, with 17 bases in between. This chain's CDR3 is CASSPQVASGGTEAFF. The DNA for the CDR3 is TGTGCCAGCTCACCACAGGTCGCGTCGGGGGGGACTGAAGCTTTCTTT.

The rearrangement joins TRBV10-1 to TRBJ2-2; D may be TRBD2 (6 bases). The CDR3 is 16 residues long. Between the trimmed V and J ends, which lost 4 bases and 1 base, there was a span of 13 bases. The germline V gene has CDR1 WNHNN and CDR2 SYGVQD (reference sequence). The CDR3 DNA is TGCGCCAGCAGTGCTACCGGGACTGTGAACACCGGGGAGCTGTTTTTT. Protein: CASSATGTVNTGELFF.

This clone was recorded only once. The J gene is TRBJ2-7, the V gene TRBV4-2; the D gene is possibly TRBD1 (5 bases). The CDR3 is made up of 15 amino acids. The V gene's germline CDR1 is LGHNA and CDR2 YNFKEQ. Trimming left V 1 base short and J 2 bases short, with 12 bases between. The CDR3 protein is CASSQADTTAYEQYF. The CDR3 DNA is TGTGCCAGCAGCCAAGCGGACACCACCGCCTACGAGCAGTACTTC.

The V and J genes are TRBV28 and TRBJ1-2; weak D call: TRBD1 (5 bases). Trimming cost V 3 bases and J 4 bases, with 15 bases left between them. CDR1 and CDR2 from the germline V gene are MDHEN and SYDVKM. CDR3 length: 15 residues. Here the CDR3 reads CASSLLQDILYGYTF. CDR3 sequence (DNA): TGTGCCAGCAGTTTGTTGCAGGACATTCTCTATGGCTACACCTTC.

V and J are TRBV4-1 and TRBJ1-3; possible D gene TRBD1, 5 bases. The ends were cut back, 1 base at V and 0 bases at J, with 13 bases in the middle. Germline values: CDR1 MGHRA, CDR2 YSYEKL. The CDR3 has 17 amino acids. CDR3 in amino acids: CASSQVQGVSSGNTIYF. The DNA of the CDR3 is TGCGCCAGCAGCCAAGTTCAAGGGGTGTCCTCTGGAAACACCATATATTTT.

The rearrangement uses TRBV5-1 and TRBJ1-2, with TRBD1 as a possible D gene (6 bases). Trimming took 4 bases from V and 2 from J, leaving 15 bases between them. Germline values: CDR1 SGHRS, CDR2 YFSETQ. The CDR3 runs 15 residues. For the CDR3, the DNA is TGCGCCAGCAGCCCCTGGACAGCTTCAAACTATGGCTACACCTTC. This codes for CASSPWTASNYGYTF.

This chain uses TRBV6-5 with TRBJ2-7; 10 bases map to TRBD2. The V gene's germline CDR1 is MNHEY and CDR2 SVGAGI. The junction had 8 bases not matched to a gene; V was cut back by 8 bases and J by 4 bases. The CDR3 sequence is 14 residues long. The CDR3 coding sequence is TGTGCCAGCTCTAGACTAGCGGGTGGATACGAGCAGTACGTC. Protein product: CASSRLAGGYEQYV.

V usage is TRBV5-4 and J usage is TRBJ2-1; a possible D gene is TRBD2 (6 bases). CDR1 is SGHNT, CDR2 YYREEE, per germline (reference sequence). The CDR3 extends over 16 amino acids. V was trimmed by 0 bases and J by 9 bases, leaving 19 bases between them. The CDR3: CASSLGGLPKTGEQFF. CDR3 DNA: TGTGCCAGCAGCTTGGGGGGACTCCCTAAAACGGGTGAGCAGTTCTTC.

The J gene is TRBJ2-1, the V gene TRBV19; D possibly corresponds to TRBD2 (5 bases). The V gene lost 2 bases and the J gene lost 4 bases, with 24 bases spanning the gap. Germline loops: CDR1 LNHDA, CDR2 SQIVND (reference sequence). This CDR3 has 19 residues. The CDR3 DNA reads as TGTGCCAGTAGTATAAACTCTATCAAGGAGGCCCCTCCATACAATGAGCAGTTCTTC. Residues: CASSINSIKEAPPYNEQFF.

This rearrangement joins TRBV27 to TRBJ2-6, with 7 nucleotides matching TRBD2. The CDR3 loop spans 17 amino acids. The V gene's germline CDR1 is MNHEY and CDR2 SMNVEV (reference sequence). The V gene end was trimmed by 2 bases and the J gene end by 3 bases; junction bases not matched to a gene: 7. The CDR3 spells CASSLRGAGDGANVLTF. The CDR3 DNA follows: TGTGCCAGCAGTTTAAGAGGGGCGGGAGATGGGGCCAACGTCCTGACTTTC.

This clone was observed a few times. The chain carries TRBV19 and TRBJ1-1; 7 bases match TRBD1. This CDR3 is 13 amino acids long. V lost 10 bases, J lost 1 base, and 6 bases stayed unmatched. Germline CDR1 reads LNHDA; CDR2 reads SQIVND (reference sequence). CDR3 bases: TGTGCCATTTCTAGGACAGGGAACACTGAAGCTTTCTTT. Translation gives CAISRTGNTEAFF.

The J gene is TRBJ1-2, the V gene TRBV4-1; 7 bases are shared with TRBD1. The CDR3 length is 15 residues. With 4 bases clipped from V and 2 bases from J, the junction kept 7 bases outside the gene matches. Germline CDR1 MGHRA, CDR2 YSYEKL. CDR3: CASSLRQGGNYGYTF. The CDR3 coding sequence is TGCGCCAGCAGCCTCCGACAGGGTGGAAACTATGGCTACACCTTC.

This chain connects TRBV10-3 to TRBJ2-5; possibly TRBD2 for D (6 bases). The closer fit of TRBJ2-7 to the DNA end suggests the J call may be wrong. This CDR3 is built from 13 residues. Germline assignment: CDR1 ENHRY and CDR2 SYGVKD. CDR3 DNA: TGTGCCATCAACAGCGGGCGCTCCTACGAGCAGTACTTC. Amino acid sequence: CAINSGRSYEQYF.

This chain links TRBV5-1 with TRBJ1-4; 7 bases agree with TRBD1. The trim removed 1 base at V and 8 bases at J, leaving 8 bases unmatched. This CDR3 contains 15 residues. Looked up from germline, CDR1 is SGHRS and CDR2 is YFSETQ. CDR3 loop: CASSLTGAGGEKLFF. CDR3 bases: TGCGCCAGCAGCTTGACAGGGGCAGGAGGGGAAAAACTGTTTTTT.

The chain is built from TRBV11-2 and TRBJ2-5; tentatively, D is TRBD2 (5 bases). The germline V gene encodes CDR1 SGHAT and CDR2 FQNNGV. CDR3 length: 15 amino acids. Deletions cut 4 bases from V and 2 bases from J, with 14 bases between. The CDR3 coding sequence is TGTGCCAGCAGCTGGACTGCGGGTAGGCAAGAGACCCAGTACTTC. This encodes CASSWTAGRQETQYF.

The chain uses TRBV19 and TRBJ1-4; 12 nucleotides agree with TRBD1. Germline-derived CDR1 and CDR2 are LNHDA and SQIVND (reference sequence). V gave up 10 bases and J gave up 8 bases; unmatched junction bases: 14. This CDR3 spans 16 amino acids. CDR3 residues: CATRRGTGGAGEKLFF. The CDR3 nucleotides read TGTGCCACTCGACGAGGGACAGGGGGCGCTGGGGAAAAACTGTTTTTT.

CDR3 sequence: CASSKTSGAYEQYF. For the CDR3, the DNA is TGTGCCAGCAGCAAGACGAGCGGGGCATACGAGCAGTACTTC. The V gene is TRBV9, the J gene TRBJ2-7; 7 nucleotides align to TRBD2. Germline V lookup: CDR1 SGDLS, CDR2 YYNGEE. The CDR3 runs 14 residues. The ends lost 4 bases at V and 4 bases at J; junction bases unmatched: 8.

This chain links TRBV9 with TRBJ2-5, with 10 bases matching TRBD2. Germline values: CDR1 SGDLS, CDR2 YYNGEE. V lost 5 bases, J lost 3 bases, and 1 base stayed unmatched. The CDR3 sequence is 13 residues long. The CDR3 DNA reads TGTGCCAGCAGTACTAGCGGGAAAGAGACCCAGTACTTC. This gives the protein CASSTSGKETQYF.

In DNA, the CDR3 is TGTGCCAGCAGTCTGTGGACTAGCGGGAGAAAAGATGAGCAGTTCTTC. Protein sequence: CASSLWTSGRKDEQFF. The gene calls are TRBV27 and TRBJ2-1; 13 bases match TRBD2. V gave up 5 bases and J gave up 8 bases; unmatched junction bases: 9. Germline V gene data show CDR1 as MNHEY and CDR2 as SMNVEV (reference sequence). CDR3 size: 16 residues.

This chain connects TRBV11-2 to TRBJ2-2; maybe TRBD2 (5 bases). The CDR3 is 18 residues long. Germline CDR1 is SGHAT and CDR2 is FQNNGV. V was cut by 1 base and J by 0 bases, with 15 bases left in between. CDR3 nucleotides: TGTGCCAGCAGCTTAGTCCTCCGGAGCGGTACGAACACCGGGGAGCTGTTTTTT. Translating it yields CASSLVLRSGTNTGELFF.